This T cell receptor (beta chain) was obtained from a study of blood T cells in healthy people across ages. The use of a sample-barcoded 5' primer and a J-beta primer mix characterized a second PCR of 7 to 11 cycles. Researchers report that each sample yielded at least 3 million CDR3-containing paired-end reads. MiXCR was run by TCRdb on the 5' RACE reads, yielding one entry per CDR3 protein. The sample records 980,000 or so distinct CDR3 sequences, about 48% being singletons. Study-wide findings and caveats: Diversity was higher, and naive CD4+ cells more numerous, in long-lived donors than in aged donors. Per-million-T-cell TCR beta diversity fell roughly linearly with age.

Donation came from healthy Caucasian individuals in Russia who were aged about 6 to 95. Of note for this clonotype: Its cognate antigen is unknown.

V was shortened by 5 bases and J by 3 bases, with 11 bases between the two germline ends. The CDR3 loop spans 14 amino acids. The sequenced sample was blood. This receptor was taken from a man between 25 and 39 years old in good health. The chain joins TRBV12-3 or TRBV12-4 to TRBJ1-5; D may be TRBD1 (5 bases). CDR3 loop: CASSLTALNQPQHF. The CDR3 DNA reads TGTGCCAGCAGTCTGACAGCTCTCAATCAGCCCCAGCATTTT.